Presented here are 30 T cell receptor beta chains from one specimen sequenced in a study of CD8 T cells in ankylosing spondylitis. MiXCR was run by TCRdb on the 5' RACE reads, yielding one entry per CDR3 protein. The data hold about 240,000 distinct CDR3 sequences, with around 7.8% observed a single time. The sequenced material came from blood, either unsorted or a sorted T cell fraction (not recorded which). The receptors derive from a male donor with ankylosing spondylitis or in good health (not recorded which).

The V call is TRBV7-2, the J call TRBJ2-4; D may correspond to TRBD1 or TRBD2 (5 bases each). The CDR3 spans 15 residues. The germline V and J ends were trimmed by 4 bases and 0 bases, with 10 bases remaining between them. Per the germline V gene, CDR1 is SGHTA and CDR2 is FQGNSA. The DNA for the CDR3 is TGTGCCAGCAGCTGGGGGAGCTTAGCCAAAAACATTCAGTACTTC. Its translation: CASSWGSLAKNIQYF.

At least ten counts were recorded for this clonotype. This chain connects TRBV12-3 or TRBV12-4 to TRBJ2-3; D gene unclear. V was pared by 3 bases and J by 0 bases, with 10 bases between. This CDR3 has 15 residues. In nucleotides, the CDR3 is TGTGCCAGCAGTTTGAGAGCGATTAGCACAGATACGCAGTATTTT. It yields the protein CASSLRAISTDTQYF.

This chain links TRBV11-2 with TRBJ2-6, with 10 bases lining up with TRBD1. CDR1 is SGHAT, CDR2 FQNNGV, per germline. The CDR3 is made up of 16 amino acids. V dropped 0 bases and J dropped 9; count of bases not matched to a gene: 5. The CDR3 region has the DNA TGTGCCAGCAGCTTAGATAGGTGGGACAGGGGCAACGTCCTGACTTTC. This gives the protein CASSLDRWDRGNVLTF.

Ten or more counts support this clonotype. The chain is built from TRBV5-1 and TRBJ2-2; the match to TRBD1 covers 10 bases. Germline CDR1 and CDR2: SGHRS and YFSETQ. V lost 1 base and J lost 3; bases outside the gene matches: 6. CDR3 length equals 17 residues. The CDR3 loop reads CASSLLSGTGDTGELFF. CDR3 DNA: TGCGCCAGCAGCTTGCTCTCAGGGACAGGGGACACCGGGGAGCTGTTTTTT.

This sequence joins TRBV15 and TRBJ1-5; 7 positions agree with TRBD1. V lost 6 bases, J lost 5 bases, and 10 bases stayed unmatched. The germline V gene has CDR1 LNHNV and CDR2 YYDKDF (reference sequence). The CDR3 runs 15 residues. CDR3 region: CATSRGGVSDQPQHF. The CDR3 coding sequence is TGTGCCACCAGTCGAGGGGGCGTGTCGGATCAGCCCCAGCATTTT.

This clonotype was counted many times. V usage is TRBV20-1 and J usage is TRBJ2-7; 10 bases agree with TRBD1. After removal of 3 bases from V and 4 bases from J, the junction contained 6 bases not matched to a gene. Germline V gene data show CDR1 as DFQATT and CDR2 as SNEGSKA (reference sequence). CDR3 length: 14 amino acids. The CDR3 DNA is TGCAGTGCTAGCGGGACAGGGGCACCTTACGAGCAGTACTTC. This codes for CSASGTGAPYEQYF.

This clonotype was counted a few times. V and J are TRBV11-2 and TRBJ2-3; D may be TRBD1 (5 bases). The CDR3 is 19 amino acids. The germline gives CDR1 SGHAT, CDR2 FQNNGV. The germline V and J ends were trimmed by 11 bases and 0 bases, with 30 bases remaining between them. CDR3 nucleotide sequence: TGTGCCGGTAGGGGCGTGGCAGATCCTTCTCCCCTTAGCACAGATACGCAGTATTTT. As protein: CAGRGVADPSPLSTDTQYF.

The sample holds many counts of this clonotype. The chain uses TRBV7-2 and TRBJ2-3, with a weak D call TRBD2 (6 bases). Looked up from germline, CDR1 is SGHTA and CDR2 is FQGNSA. The CDR3 spans 15 residues. Deletions cut 5 bases from V and 4 bases from J, with 16 bases between. The DNA for the CDR3 is TGTGCCAGCAGCATCCCTAGTAGCGGCGCAGATACGCAGTATTTT. Its protein is CASSIPSSGADTQYF.

This clonotype was seen only once. The chain joins TRBV4-2 to TRBJ2-2; 8 nucleotides match TRBD2. The V and J ends lost 0 bases and 4 bases, in that order; junction bases with no gene match: 10. This CDR3 is built from 18 residues. Germline lookup yields CDR1 LGHNA and CDR2 YNFKEQ. For the CDR3, the DNA is TGTGCCAGCAGCCAAGAGATGCTCCAGCGGGAGTCCACCGGGGAGCTGTTTTTT. This encodes CASSQEMLQRESTGELFF.

This clonotype was counted at least ten times. J is TRBJ2-3 and V is TRBV30; no firm D call. Germline V CDR1 and CDR2: GTSNPN, SVGIG (reference sequence). The CDR3 runs to 13 residues. V was trimmed by 0 bases and J by 3 bases, leaving 7 bases between them. The CDR3 loop is CAWSVSATDTQYF. The CDR3 DNA follows: TGTGCCTGGAGTGTTTCTGCTACAGATACGCAGTATTTT.

This clonotype has a count of ten or more. The rearrangement uses TRBV9 and TRBJ1-1, with no clear D. CDR3 size: 14 residues. V gave up 0 bases and J gave up 0 bases, with 6 bases separating them. Germline V gene data show CDR1 as SGDLS and CDR2 as YYNGEE. CDR3 nucleotides: TGTGCCAGCAGCGTAGCAGGAATGAACACTGAAGCTTTCTTT. This translates into CASSVAGMNTEAFF.

V gene TRBV5-4 combines with J gene TRBJ2-5; a possible D gene is TRBD1 (5 bases). Trimming removed 2 bases from V and 1 base from J, with 9 bases in between. Germline V CDR1 and CDR2: SGHNT, YYREEE (reference sequence). CDR3 length equals 14 residues. This CDR3 reads CASSLTGVQETQYF. DNA for the CDR3: TGTGCCAGCAGCTTAACAGGCGTCCAAGAGACCCAGTACTTC.

In its sample, this clonotype was seen many times. This rearrangement joins TRBV4-1 to TRBJ2-7; 9 bases map to TRBD2. The CDR3 is 18 residues long. V was clipped by 0 bases and J by 2 bases; unmatched bases: 11. In germline, CDR1 is MGHRA, CDR2 YSYEKL. In nucleotides, the CDR3 is TGCGCCAGCAGCCAAGATGGGGGCGGACTAGCGATTCCCTACGAGCAGTACTTC. Translation: CASSQDGGGLAIPYEQYF.

This clonotype came up many times. The chain links TRBV18 to TRBJ2-5; a weak D match, TRBD1 (5 bases). V dropped 6 bases and J dropped 0 bases, with 8 bases sitting between them. In germline, CDR1 is KGHSH, CDR2 LQKENI. The CDR3 runs to 13 residues. The CDR3 reads CASSRQYQETQYF. CDR3 coding DNA: TGTGCCAGCTCCAGACAGTACCAAGAGACCCAGTACTTC. The full variable domain, with the rest looked up from reference TRBV18 and TRBJ2-5, is NAGVMQNPRHLVRRRGQEARLRCSPMKGHSHVYWYRQLPEEGLKFMVYLQKENIIDESGMPKERFSAEFPKEGPSILRIQQVVRGDSAAYFCASSRQYQETQYFGPGTRLLVL.

This clonotype was picked up many times. This rearrangement joins TRBV18 to TRBJ1-1; 9 bases line up with TRBD1. Germline V gene data show CDR1 as KGHSH and CDR2 as LQKENI. Trimming cost V 5 bases and J 2 bases; bases outside gene matches: 6. The CDR3 is 15 residues long. The CDR3 reads CASSVQTGGNTEAFF. The DNA for the CDR3 is TGTGCCAGCTCAGTACAAACAGGGGGCAACACTGAAGCTTTCTTT. The full variable domain, in which reference TRBV18 and TRBJ1-1 provide the parts outside the CDR3, is NAGVMQNPRHLVRRRGQEARLRCSPMKGHSHVYWYRQLPEEGLKFMVYLQKENIIDESGMPKERFSAEFPKEGPSILRIQQVVRGDSAAYFCASSVQTGGNTEAFFGQGTRLTVV.

This clonotype was recorded many times. The rearrangement links TRBV7-2 to TRBJ2-7, with 7 bases matching TRBD2. This CDR3 region has 13 residues. Unmatched junction bases numbered 4, after V lost 2 bases and J lost 6 bases. The germline CDR1 and CDR2 sequences are SGHTA and FQGNSA. The CDR3 is CASSLMGEGEQYF. The CDR3 nucleotides are TGTGCCAGCAGCTTAATGGGGGAGGGCGAGCAGTACTTC.

Ten or more counts support this clonotype. The chain uses TRBV5-6 and TRBJ2-7; TRBD1 matches 7 bases. The germline V gene has CDR1 SGHDT and CDR2 YYEEEE. J lost 2 bases, V lost 0 bases, and 5 bases had no gene match. There are 15 residues in the CDR3. The CDR3 coding sequence is TGTGCCAGCAGCTTGGAAGGGGGCGCCGCCTACGAGCAGTACTTC. Amino acid sequence: CASSLEGGAAYEQYF.

This clonotype was counted only a few times. This chain joins TRBV19 and TRBJ1-1; 7 bases are a match to TRBD1. V gave up 7 bases and J gave up 4 bases; unmatched junction bases: 9. The CDR3 spans 14 residues. Germline CDR1 LNHDA, CDR2 SQIVND (reference sequence). This CDR3 reads CASIGDRVGTEAFF. The DNA of the CDR3 is TGTGCCAGTATAGGCGACAGGGTTGGCACTGAAGCTTTCTTT. The variable domain in full, with the rest retrieved from reference TRBV19 and TRBJ1-1, is DGGITQSPKYLFRKEGQNVTLSCEQNLNHDAMYWYRQDPGQGLRLIYYSQIVNDFQKGDIAEGYSVSREKKESFPLTVTSAQKNPTAFYLCASIGDRVGTEAFFGQGTRLTVV.

CDR3 protein: CASSYMTRVLRSNQPQHF. CDR3 nucleotide sequence: TGTGCCAGCAGTTACATGACCCGGGTCCTGAGGAGCAATCAGCCCCAGCATTTT. The chain recombines TRBV6-2 or TRBV6-3 with TRBJ1-5; no definite D call. Germline loops: CDR1 MNHEY, CDR2 SVGEGT. This CDR3 is built from 18 residues. V was clipped by 2 bases and J by 1 base, with 18 bases between them.

This clonotype was counted at least ten times. This chain uses TRBV5-1 with TRBJ1-4, with no clear D. The V gene's germline CDR1 is SGHRS and CDR2 YFSETQ. Trimming left V 0 bases short and J 8 bases short, with 14 bases between. This CDR3 region has 15 residues. The DNA of the CDR3 is TGCGCCAGCAGCTTGGTCGGGCGGACCAAGGAAAAACTGTTTTTT. Residues: CASSLVGRTKEKLFF.

This clonotype occurred a few times. The chain carries TRBV20-1 and TRBJ2-5; 11 nucleotides align to TRBD2. Looked up from germline, CDR1 is DFQATT and CDR2 is SNEGSKA (reference sequence). The CDR3 has 15 amino acids. V shed 6 bases and J 1 base; nucleotides not matched to a gene: 7. The CDR3 reads CSAILAGGSQETQYF. As DNA, the CDR3 is TGCAGTGCCATCCTAGCGGGAGGAAGCCAAGAGACCCAGTACTTC.

This clonotype has just a few counts. The rearrangement uses TRBV5-1 and TRBJ2-1, with D perhaps matching TRBD1 or TRBD2 (7 bases each). V lost 2 bases to trimming and J lost 0 bases, with 15 bases between them. CDR1 SGHRS and CDR2 YFSETQ come from the germline V gene. This CDR3 has 17 residues. For the CDR3, the DNA is TGCGCCAGCAGCTTCGCAGGGGGGGGGAGCTCCTACAATGAGCAGTTCTTC. The encoded protein is CASSFAGGGSSYNEQFF.

This rearrangement joins TRBV20-1 to TRBJ2-7; either TRBD1 or TRBD2 may fit D (5 bases each). V shed 5 bases and J shed 5 bases, with 13 bases lying between them. The CDR3 runs to 12 residues. In germline, CDR1 is DFQATT, CDR2 SNEGSKA (reference sequence). CDR3 coding DNA: TGCAGTGCTCCGGCCGGGGACCACGAGCAGTACTTC. Protein: CSAPAGDHEQYF.

Of note for this clonotype: A read error is possible here, since a much larger clone lies one base away. The V gene is TRBV21-1, the J gene TRBJ2-7; the D call in the table, TRBD1, was not verified against the DNA. TRBV21-1 is described as a pseudogene. The CDR3 has 15 amino acids. The CDR3 protein is CASSLDRAGYYEQYF. CDR3 in DNA: TGTGCCAGCAGTCTAGACAGGGCTGGTTACTACGAGCAGTACTTC.

J is TRBJ2-6 and V is TRBV7-2; no definite D call. The V end was cut by 5 bases, the J end by 0 bases, with 14 bases between. CDR1 and CDR2 (germline): SGHTA, FQGNSA. CDR3 length: 17 amino acids. The chain's CDR3 is CASSPEAGFSGANVLTF. CDR3 nucleotides: TGTGCCAGCAGCCCAGAGGCAGGTTTCTCTGGGGCCAACGTCCTGACTTTC.

This clonotype was counted between two and nine times. The V gene is TRBV10-3, the J gene TRBJ2-7; 7 bases are a match to TRBD1. CDR3 size: 14 residues. Losses at the gene ends were 3 bases for V and 7 bases for J; bases not matched to a gene: 9. In germline, CDR1 is ENHRY, CDR2 SYGVKD. The CDR3 protein is CAISEGGRVGEQYF. CDR3 DNA sequence: TGTGCCATCAGTGAAGGGGGCAGGGTGGGTGAGCAGTACTTC.

The V gene is TRBV28, the J gene TRBJ1-1; 9 nucleotides agree with TRBD1. CDR1 is MDHEN and CDR2 is SYDVKM in the germline V gene. The CDR3 is 15 amino acids. Trimming cost V 5 bases and J 1 base; bases outside gene matches: 5. CDR3 nucleotides: TGTGCCAGCAGTCCACAGGGGGCAGGGAACACTGAAGCTTTCTTT. Amino acid sequence: CASSPQGAGNTEAFF.

This clonotype was observed many times. The chain is built from TRBV27 and TRBJ1-1; D not certain. V lost 5 bases, J lost 0 bases, and 10 bases lay in between. The CDR3 consists of 14 residues. The germline V gene has CDR1 MNHEY and CDR2 SMNVEV (reference sequence). CDR3 in DNA: TGTGCCAGCAGTCCTCGACGGATGAACACTGAAGCTTTCTTT. Translation: CASSPRRMNTEAFF.

This clonotype was detected ten times or more. V and J are TRBV14 and TRBJ2-7, with TRBD2 identical over 8 bases. V lost 4 bases to trimming and J lost 0 bases; unmatched junction nucleotides: 8. CDR3 length: 16 residues. Germline CDR1 reads SGHDN; CDR2 reads FVKESK. CDR3 DNA sequence: TGTGCCAGCAGCCCGAAGGCTAGCGGGTACTCCTACGAGCAGTACTTC. Translating it yields CASSPKASGYSYEQYF. The full variable domain, completed using reference TRBV14 and TRBJ2-7, is EAGVTQFPSHSVIEKGQTVTLRCDPISGHDNLYWYRRVMGKEIKFLLHFVKESKQDESGMPNNRFLAERTGGTYSTLKVQPAELEDSGVYFCASSPKASGYSYEQYFGPGTRLTVT.

The rearrangement links TRBV20-1 to TRBJ2-1, with 10 bases matching TRBD2. Unmatched junction bases numbered 6, after V lost 4 bases and J lost 3 bases. This CDR3 comprises 15 residues. Germline V CDR1 and CDR2: DFQATT, SNEGSKA (reference sequence). The CDR3 is CSANGLAAFYNEQFF. The DNA for the CDR3 is TGCAGTGCTAATGGACTAGCGGCTTTCTACAATGAGCAGTTCTTC.